Presented here are 7 T cell receptor beta chains from one specimen sequenced in a study of CD8 T cells in ankylosing spondylitis (dated 2017 in TCRdb). The library was obtained by 5' RACE. The sequencer was an Illumina HiSeq 2500. TCRdb handled the public reads itself, with Q25 trimming in fastp and clone calling in MiXCR, and kept productive beta chains. Here each entry gathers all rows of one CDR3 protein and keeps the most common genes and DNA. This sample holds 250,000 or so distinct CDR3 sequences; about 24% were observed only once. The top ten clones comprise about 0.6% of the sample. Sequenced input: blood, either unsorted or a sorted T cell fraction (not recorded which). These receptors all stem from a male donor with ankylosing spondylitis or in good health (not recorded which).

This chain uses TRBV20-1 with TRBJ2-7; D is unclear. The CDR3 spans 16 residues. Looked up from germline, CDR1 is DFQATT and CDR2 is SNEGSKA (reference sequence). Trimming left V 0 bases short and J 0 bases short, with 15 bases between. CDR3 DNA: TGCAGTGCTAGAGAGAGTCTTGGACGGAGCTCCTACGAGCAGTACTTC. Amino acids: CSARESLGRSSYEQYF.

The genes are TRBV28 and TRBJ1-5; TRBD1 might be the D (6 bases). Deletions cut 2 bases from V and 4 bases from J, with 12 bases between. CDR1 is MDHEN, CDR2 SYDVKM, per germline. The CDR3 has 15 residues. CDR3 in DNA: TGTGCCAGCAGTTTACCTCAGGGGTTGAATCAGCCCCAGCATTTT. It yields the protein CASSLPQGLNQPQHF.

There are many counts of this clonotype. The rearrangement joins TRBV29-1 to TRBJ2-3; no clear D gene. V lost 3 bases and J lost 1, with 5 bases in between. This CDR3 contains 12 residues. Germline V lookup: CDR1 SQVTM, CDR2 ANQGSEA. CDR3 DNA sequence: TGCAGCGTTGATCTACGCACAGATACGCAGTATTTT. It encodes CSVDLRTDTQYF.

This clonotype has ten or more counts. The chain uses TRBV29-1 and TRBJ1-1, with D tentatively TRBD1 (5 bases). Trimming removed 4 bases from V and 2 bases from J, with 11 bases in between. In germline, CDR1 is SQVTM, CDR2 ANQGSEA. There are 13 residues in the CDR3. CDR3 nucleotides: TGCAGCGTTGCAGTCAGGGTAAACACTGAAGCTTTCTTT. Its translation: CSVAVRVNTEAFF.

This clonotype came up once. Just one base apart from a much larger clone, this may be a read error. The rearrangement links TRBV6-5 to TRBJ2-1, with TRBD1 matching 7 bases. CDR1 and CDR2 from the germline V gene are MNHEY and SVGAGI. CDR3 length: 17 residues. As DNA, the CDR3 is TGTGCCGGCAGTTACTCCGGGGCGTGGGACAGAAACAATGAGCAGTTCTTC. This sequence encodes CAGSYSGAWDRNNEQFF.

This clonotype has a count of ten or more. The chain couples TRBV4-1 to TRBJ1-1, with D uncertain. Trimming stripped 0 bases from V and 6 bases from J, with 14 bases between. In germline, CDR1 is MGHRA, CDR2 YSYEKL. The CDR3 length is 15 residues. CDR3 amino acids: CASSQERALFAEAFF. The CDR3 nucleotides are TGCGCCAGCAGCCAAGAACGGGCCCTCTTCGCTGAAGCTTTCTTT.

The chain has TRBV10-3 and TRBJ2-7, with D maybe TRBD1 (6 bases). V was trimmed by 0 bases and J by 3 bases, leaving 9 bases between them. CDR3 length: 14 amino acids. Germline CDR1 ENHRY, CDR2 SYGVKD. CDR3 coding DNA: TGTGCCATCAGTGAGTCAGGGACAAACTACGAGCAGTACTTC. Its protein is CAISESGTNYEQYF.